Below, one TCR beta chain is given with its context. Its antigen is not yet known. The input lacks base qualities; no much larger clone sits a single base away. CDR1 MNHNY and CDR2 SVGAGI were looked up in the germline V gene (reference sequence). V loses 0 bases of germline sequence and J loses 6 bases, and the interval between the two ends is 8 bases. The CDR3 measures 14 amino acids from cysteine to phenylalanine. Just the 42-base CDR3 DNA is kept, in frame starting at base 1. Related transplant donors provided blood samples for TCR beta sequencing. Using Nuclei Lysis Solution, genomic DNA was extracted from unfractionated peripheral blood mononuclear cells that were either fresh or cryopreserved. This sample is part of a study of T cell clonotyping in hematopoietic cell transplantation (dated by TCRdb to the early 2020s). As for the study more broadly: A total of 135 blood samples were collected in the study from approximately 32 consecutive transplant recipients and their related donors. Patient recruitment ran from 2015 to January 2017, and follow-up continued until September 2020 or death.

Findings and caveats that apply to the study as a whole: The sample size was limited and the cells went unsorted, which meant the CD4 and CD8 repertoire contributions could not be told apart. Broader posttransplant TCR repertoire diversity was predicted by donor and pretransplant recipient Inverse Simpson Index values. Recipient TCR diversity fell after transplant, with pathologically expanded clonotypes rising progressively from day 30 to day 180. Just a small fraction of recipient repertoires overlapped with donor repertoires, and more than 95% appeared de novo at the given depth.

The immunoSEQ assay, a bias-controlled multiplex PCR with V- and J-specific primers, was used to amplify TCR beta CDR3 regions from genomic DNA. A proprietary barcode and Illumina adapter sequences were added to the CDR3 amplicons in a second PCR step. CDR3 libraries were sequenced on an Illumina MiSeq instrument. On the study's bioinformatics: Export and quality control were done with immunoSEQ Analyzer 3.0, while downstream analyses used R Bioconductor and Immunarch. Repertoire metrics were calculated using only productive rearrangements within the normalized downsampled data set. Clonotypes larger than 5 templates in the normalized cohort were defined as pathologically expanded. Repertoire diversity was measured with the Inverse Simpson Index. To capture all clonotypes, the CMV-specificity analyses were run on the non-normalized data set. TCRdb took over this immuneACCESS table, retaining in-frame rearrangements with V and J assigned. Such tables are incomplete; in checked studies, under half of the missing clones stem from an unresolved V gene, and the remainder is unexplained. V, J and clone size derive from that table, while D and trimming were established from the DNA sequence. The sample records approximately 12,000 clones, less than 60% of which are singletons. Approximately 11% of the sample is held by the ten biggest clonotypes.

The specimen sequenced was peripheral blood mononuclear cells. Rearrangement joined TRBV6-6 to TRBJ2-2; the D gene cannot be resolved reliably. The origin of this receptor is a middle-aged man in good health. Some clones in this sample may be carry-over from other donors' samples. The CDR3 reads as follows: CASSYSGEAGELFF. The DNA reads TGTGCCAGCAGTTACTCCGGCGAGGCCGGGGAGCTGTTTTTT.